This is a list of T cell receptor beta chains from one sample in a study of T cell responses to AZD1222 COVID-19 vaccine. Profiled with immunoSEQ multiplex PCR; TCRdb holds only in-frame clones, not every one. Here the sample spans approximately 160,000 clones, 90% being singletons. The starting material was peripheral blood, obtained on day 0 of AZD1222 vaccination. All receptors come from an adult in good health. The CDR3 runs from the conserved cysteine through the conserved F or W. A D gene is named only where the DNA matches it firmly. Rows may omit the clone size; those that give it use once, few, many or a size class.

v_call: TRBV19; clone_size: NA; j_call: TRBJ2-3; d_call: TRBD2; cdr3_nt: TGTGCCAGTAGTGAAACCGGGACTAGCGGGGGGTTTAGCACAGATACGCAGTATTTT; cdr3_aa: CASSETGTSGGFSTDTQYF
v_call: TRBV5-4; clone_size: NA; j_call: TRBJ2-7; d_call: TRBD1; cdr3_nt: TGTGCCAGCAGCCGTGTAGAGGCAGGGGGCGTGTACGAGCAGTACTTC; cdr3_aa: CASSRVEAGGVYEQYF
v_call: TRBV19; clone_size: NA; j_call: TRBJ2-3; d_call: NA; cdr3_nt: TGTGCCAGTAGATCACTGGGAGGACTCACAGATACGCAGTATTTT; cdr3_aa: CASRSLGGLTDTQYF
v_call: TRBV7-3; clone_size: NA; j_call: TRBJ2-1; d_call: NA; cdr3_nt: TGTGCCAGCAGTATCGGCCCCTCCTACAATGAGCAGTTCTTC; cdr3_aa: CASSIGPSYNEQFF
v_call: TRBV11-2; clone_size: NA; j_call: TRBJ2-7; d_call: TRBD2; cdr3_nt: TGTGCCAGCAGCCCGCGTAGCGGGGGTTCCTACGAGCAGTACTTC; cdr3_aa: CASSPRSGGSYEQYF
v_call: TRBV6-5; clone_size: NA; j_call: TRBJ1-6; d_call: NA; cdr3_nt: TGTGCCAGCAGTTCACCACCCTCTTCACCCCTCCACTTT; cdr3_aa: CASSSPPSSPLHF
v_call: TRBV9; clone_size: NA; j_call: TRBJ2-5; d_call: TRBD1; cdr3_nt: TGTGCCAGCAGCGTTCAGGGGGCCGTAGAGACCCAGTACTTC; cdr3_aa: CASSVQGAVETQYF
v_call: TRBV10-3; clone_size: NA; j_call: TRBJ2-5; d_call: NA; cdr3_nt: TGTGCCATCAGTGAGCCGAGCAAGTACCAAGAGACCCAGTACTTC; cdr3_aa: CAISEPSKYQETQYF
v_call: TRBV27; clone_size: NA; j_call: TRBJ2-7; d_call: NA; cdr3_nt: TGTGCCAGCAGTTTATCGGCGGGTTTCCACGAGCAGTACTTC; cdr3_aa: CASSLSAGFHEQYF
v_call: TRBV9; clone_size: NA; j_call: TRBJ1-3; d_call: NA; cdr3_nt: TGTGCCAGCAGCGTAGCCCCCGGTACTCAGGGTTGGGGAAACACCATATATTTT; cdr3_aa: CASSVAPGTQGWGNTIYF
v_call: TRBV5-4; clone_size: NA; j_call: TRBJ2-7; d_call: NA; cdr3_nt: TGTGCCAGCAGATTGGGGCCGGGGGAGCAGTACTTC; cdr3_aa: CASRLGPGEQYF
v_call: TRBV5-1; clone_size: NA; j_call: TRBJ2-7; d_call: NA; cdr3_nt: TGCGCCAGCAGCTTGGCCCGGGAACCCTACGAGCAGTACTTC; cdr3_aa: CASSLAREPYEQYF
v_call: TRBV2; clone_size: once; j_call: TRBJ2-3; d_call: TRBD1; cdr3_nt: TGTGCCAGGCCGGGACAGGAATACACAGATACGCAGTATTTT; cdr3_aa: CARPGQEYTDTQYF